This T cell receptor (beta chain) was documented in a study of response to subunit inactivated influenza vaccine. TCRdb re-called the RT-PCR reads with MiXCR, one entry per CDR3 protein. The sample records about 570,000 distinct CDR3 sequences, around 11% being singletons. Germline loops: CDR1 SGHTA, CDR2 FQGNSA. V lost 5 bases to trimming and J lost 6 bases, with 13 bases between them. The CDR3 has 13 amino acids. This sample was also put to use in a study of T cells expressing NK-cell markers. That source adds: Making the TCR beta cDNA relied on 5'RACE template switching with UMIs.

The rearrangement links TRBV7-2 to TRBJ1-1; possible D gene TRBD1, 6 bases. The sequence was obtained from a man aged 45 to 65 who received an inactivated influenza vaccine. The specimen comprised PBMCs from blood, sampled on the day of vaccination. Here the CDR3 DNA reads TGTGCCAGCAGCATCACAGGGTTGGCTGAAGCTTTCTTT. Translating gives CASSITGLAEAFF.